The rows below give T cell receptor beta chains drawn from one sample of a study of persistence of HIV-infected CD4 T cells. These TCRs are of unknown antigen specificity. Some clones are missing from TCRdb's copy, which holds only in-frame ones; the method was immunoSEQ multiplex PCR. This table holds more than 45,000 clones, 70% to 80% found once. The sequencing used CD4+ T cells sorted from PBMCs after approximately 18-hour stimulation, collected from a patient who received antiretroviral therapy. These receptor sequences come from an adult man with HIV who was CMV-seropositive. The CDR3 runs from the conserved cysteine through the conserved F or W. The order of the fields is clone size, J gene, V gene, D gene, CDR3 protein, CDR3 DNA. The D gene is left open where the match is weak. Clone size is given for some rows only: seen once, a few or many times, or a class if the clone is expanded.

- TRBJ2-1 TRBV3-1/TRBV3-2 - CASSQGLLYNEQFF TGTGCCAGCAGCCAAGGCCTCCTGTACAATGAGCAGTTCTTC
once TRBJ2-2 TRBV29-1 - CSVLGVGNTGELFF TGCAGCGTTCTCGGGGTTGGAAACACCGGGGAGCTGTTTTTT
- TRBJ1-6 TRBV10-3 TRBD1 CAISERAGGWSPLHF TGTGCCATCAGTGAGAGGGCAGGGGGTTGGTCACCCCTCCACTTT
- TRBJ2-5 TRBV5-4 TRBD2 CASSSTGTSGSRETQYF TGTGCCAGCAGCTCCACCGGGACTAGCGGGAGCCGGGAGACCCAGTACTTC
- TRBJ1-1 TRBV5-6 - CASSTFDRINAEAFF TGTGCCAGCAGCACCTTTGACAGGATCAACGCTGAAGCTTTCTTT
- TRBJ2-1 TRBV29-1 TRBD2 CSVVSAGYHNEQFF TGCAGCGTTGTTTCAGCGGGGTATCACAATGAGCAGTTCTTC
- TRBJ2-2 TRBV12-5 - CASGLVPLIVTGYRANTGELFF TGTGCTAGTGGTTTGGTACCCCTCATCGTAACAGGGTATAGGGCTAACACCGGGGAGCTGTTTTTT
- TRBJ1-1 TRBV7-2 TRBD1 CASIQGATRTEAFF TGTGCCAGCATCCAGGGGGCGACGAGGACTGAAGCTTTCTTT
- TRBJ2-3 TRBV5-1 TRBD1 CASSPARQGNPDTQYF TGCGCCAGCAGCCCGGCCCGACAGGGAAATCCAGATACGCAGTATTTT
few TRBJ1-2 TRBV5-1 TRBD1 CASRPGTGISYGYTF TGCGCCAGCAGGCCTGGGACAGGGATTTCCTATGGCTACACCTTC
few TRBJ1-1 TRBV29-1 - CSVRTGGTEAFF TGCAGCGTTCGGACCGGAGGAACTGAAGCTTTCTTT
- TRBJ2-2 TRBV3-1/TRBV3-2 TRBD2 CASSLRAGLRTGELFF TGTGCCAGCAGCCTTAGAGCGGGGTTGAGGACCGGGGAGCTGTTTTTT
- TRBJ1-5 TRBV6-5 TRBD1 CASGGGTGVYQPQHF TGTGCCAGCGGAGGGGGGACAGGGGTCTATCAGCCCCAGCATTTT
few TRBJ1-2 TRBV6-5 - CASTDILMVYTF TGTGCCAGCACCGATATTTTGATGGTCTACACCTTC
few TRBJ2-5 TRBV12-3/TRBV12-4 TRBD2 CASSLWGGETQYF TGTGCCAGCAGTTTATGGGGAGGGGAGACCCAGTACTTC
- TRBJ1-2 TRBV3-1/TRBV3-2 - CASSQPSGGYGYTF TGTGCCAGCAGCCAACCTTCGGGTGGTTATGGCTACACCTTC
once TRBJ2-6 TRBV30 - CAWRGRERSGANVLTF TGTGCCTGGAGGGGCAGGGAGCGCTCTGGGGCCAACGTCCTGACTTTC
- TRBJ1-2 TRBV7-2 - CASSPGASGYGYTF TGTGCCAGCAGTCCTGGGGCCAGTGGCTATGGCTACACCTTC
- TRBJ1-4 TRBV4-2 TRBD1 CASSSRTGVGEKLFF TGTGCCAGCAGCTCCCGGACAGGGGTGGGTGAAAAACTGTTTTTT
- TRBJ1-1 TRBV19 - CASSIGRQPNTEAFF TGTGCCAGTAGTATAGGGCGCCAGCCGAACACTGAAGCTTTCTTT
few TRBJ2-7 TRBV6-5 TRBD2 CASSTGTSGHYEQYF TGTGCCAGCAGTACAGGGACTAGCGGGCACTACGAGCAGTACTTC
- TRBJ2-7 TRBV7-2 - CASSLDPLRSYEQYF TGTGCCAGCAGCCTCGACCCACTCAGATCCTACGAGCAGTACTTC
few TRBJ2-1 TRBV7-3 - CASSLVGGVDNEQFF TGTGCCAGCAGCTTAGTTGGCGGGGTTGACAATGAGCAGTTCTTC
- TRBJ1-4 TRBV19 TRBD1 CASSPLPGQGYEKLFF TGTGCCAGTAGTCCTCTCCCGGGACAGGGTTACGAAAAACTGTTTTTT
- TRBJ1-1 TRBV9 - CASSANTEAFF TGTGCCAGCAGCGCCAACACTGAAGCTTTCTTT
- TRBJ1-2 TRBV5-4 TRBD1 CASSGTGRGNYGYTF TGTGCCAGCAGCGGGACAGGGAGAGGGAACTATGGCTACACCTTC
- TRBJ2-3 TRBV10-3 - CAISEPGGSTDTQYF TGTGCCATCAGTGAGCCCGGGGGTAGCACAGATACGCAGTATTTT